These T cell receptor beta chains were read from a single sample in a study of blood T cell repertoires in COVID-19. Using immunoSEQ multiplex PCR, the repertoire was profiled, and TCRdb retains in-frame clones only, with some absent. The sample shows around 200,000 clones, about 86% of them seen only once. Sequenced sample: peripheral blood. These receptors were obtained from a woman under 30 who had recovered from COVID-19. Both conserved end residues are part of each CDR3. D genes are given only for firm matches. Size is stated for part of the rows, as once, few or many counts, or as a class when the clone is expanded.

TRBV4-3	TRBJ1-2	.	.	CASSRGGRNGYTF	TGCGCCAGCAGTAGGGGAGGGAGAAATGGCTACACCTTC
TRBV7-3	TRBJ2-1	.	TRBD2	CASGAGVGEQFF	TGTGCCAGCGGAGCGGGAGTGGGTGAGCAGTTCTTC
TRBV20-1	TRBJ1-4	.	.	CSPGGGEKLFF	TGCAGTCCGGGGGGGGGTGAAAAACTGTTTTTT
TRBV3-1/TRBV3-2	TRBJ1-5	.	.	CASSQLNQPQHF	TGTGCCAGCAGCCAACTCAATCAGCCCCAGCATTTT
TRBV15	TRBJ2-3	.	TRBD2	CATSPEERGGPTDTQYF	TGTGCCACCAGTCCGGAAGAGCGGGGGGGCCCGACAGATACGCAGTATTTT
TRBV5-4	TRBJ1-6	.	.	CASSSKGDRSYNSPLHF	TGTGCCAGCAGCTCCAAGGGGGATCGGTCCTATAATTCACCCCTCCACTTT
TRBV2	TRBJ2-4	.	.	CASSDRQGAKNIQYF	TGTGCCAGCAGTGACCGTCAGGGGGCCAAAAACATTCAGTACTTC
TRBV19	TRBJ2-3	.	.	CASRARGDTQYF	TGTGCCAGTAGGGCCCGGGGGGATACGCAGTATTTT
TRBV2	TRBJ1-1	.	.	CASSENSVGPNTEAFF	TGTGCCAGCAGTGAAAATTCTGTGGGGCCGAACACTGAAGCTTTCTTT
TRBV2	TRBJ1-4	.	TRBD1	CASSDPDRGSEKLFF	TGTGCCAGCAGTGACCCCGACAGGGGGAGTGAAAAACTGTTTTTT
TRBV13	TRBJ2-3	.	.	CASSLNAAGGQYF	TGTGCCAGCAGCTTAAATGCGGCCGGGGGGCAGTATTTT
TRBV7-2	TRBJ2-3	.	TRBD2	CASSSDVAGAGLGTQYF	TGTGCCAGCAGCTCGGACGTAGCGGGGGCAGGGTTGGGTACGCAGTATTTT
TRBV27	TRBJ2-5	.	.	CASSTPLEETQYF	TGTGCCAGCAGTACCCCCTTAGAAGAGACCCAGTACTTC
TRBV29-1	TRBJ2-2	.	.	CSVLNRGNTGELFF	TGCAGCGTTCTTAATCGAGGGAACACCGGGGAGCTGTTTTTT
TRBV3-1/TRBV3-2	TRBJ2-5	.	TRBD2	CASRISGGALETQYF	TGTGCCAGCAGAATTAGCGGGGGGGCTTTGGAGACCCAGTACTTC
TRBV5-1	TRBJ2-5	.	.	CASREGEETQYF	TGCGCCAGCAGAGAAGGGGAAGAGACCCAGTACTTC
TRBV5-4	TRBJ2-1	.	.	CASSLVEGPLGNEQFF	TGTGCCAGCAGCTTGGTTGAGGGCCCCTTAGGGAATGAGCAGTTCTTC
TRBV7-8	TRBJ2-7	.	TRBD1	CASSYGQGPYEQYF	TGTGCCAGCAGCTACGGACAGGGGCCCTACGAGCAGTACTTC
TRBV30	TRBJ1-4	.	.	CAWDSGIPNEKLFF	TGTGCCTGGGACTCCGGGATACCAAATGAAAAACTGTTTTTT
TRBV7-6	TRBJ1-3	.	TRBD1	CASYTGGGNTIYF	TGTGCCAGCTACACAGGGGGCGGAAACACCATATATTTT
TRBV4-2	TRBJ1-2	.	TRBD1	CASSQDRGTGVSGYTF	TGTGCCAGCAGCCAAGATCGAGGGACAGGGGTTAGTGGCTACACCTTC
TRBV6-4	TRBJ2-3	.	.	CASSDSERDTQYF	TGTGCCAGCAGTGACTCAGAGAGAGATACGCAGTATTTT
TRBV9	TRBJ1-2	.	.	CASSVAPAGVNYGYTF	TGTGCCAGCAGCGTAGCTCCGGCAGGGGTGAACTATGGCTACACCTTC
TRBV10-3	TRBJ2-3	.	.	CAISESVAAPQYF	TGTGCCATCAGTGAGTCTGTGGCCGCACCACAGTATTTT
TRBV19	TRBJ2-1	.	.	CASSIKAGTTVSHEQFF	TGTGCCAGTAGTATAAAGGCCGGGACAACTGTGTCCCATGAGCAGTTCTTC
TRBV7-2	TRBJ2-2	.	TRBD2	CASSLMLAGAPGELFF	TGTGCCAGCAGCTTAATGTTAGCGGGAGCCCCCGGGGAGCTGTTTTTT
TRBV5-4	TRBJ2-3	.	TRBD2	CASSLHGGRATDTQYF	TGTGCCAGCAGCTTGCATGGCGGGAGGGCCACAGATACGCAGTATTTT
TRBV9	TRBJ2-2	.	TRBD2	CASSMTSGYTGELFF	TGTGCCAGCAGCATGACTAGCGGGTACACCGGGGAGCTGTTTTTT
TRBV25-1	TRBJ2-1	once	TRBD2	CASSEWVGTSENEQFF	TGTGCCAGCAGTGAATGGGTGGGGACTAGCGAGAATGAGCAGTTCTTC
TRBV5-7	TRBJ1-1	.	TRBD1	CASSPFRGANTEAFF	TGTGCCAGCAGCCCCTTCAGGGGGGCAAACACTGAAGCTTTCTTT
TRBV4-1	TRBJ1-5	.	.	CASSQEWGGNQPQHF	TGCGCCAGCAGCCAAGAGTGGGGGGGCAATCAGCCCCAGCATTTT
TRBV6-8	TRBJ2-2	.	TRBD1	CASSYSPFTRQGWSTGELFF	TGTGCCAGCAGTTACTCCCCCTTCACGCGACAGGGCTGGAGCACCGGGGAGCTGTTTTTT
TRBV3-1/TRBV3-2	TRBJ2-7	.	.	CASSQGGGSYEQYF	TGTGCCAGCAGCCAAGGGGGCGGTTCCTACGAGCAGTACTTC
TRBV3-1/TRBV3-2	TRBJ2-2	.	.	CASSHKSNTGELFF	TGTGCCAGCAGCCATAAATCGAACACCGGGGAGCTGTTTTTT
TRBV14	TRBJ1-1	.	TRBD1	CASSRTGVTEAFF	TGTGCCAGCAGCCGTACAGGGGTCACTGAAGCTTTCTTT
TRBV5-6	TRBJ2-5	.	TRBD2	CASRPGLAGVGQETQYF	TGTGCCAGCAGGCCGGGACTAGCGGGAGTCGGCCAAGAGACCCAGTACTTC
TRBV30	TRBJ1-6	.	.	CAWSGGNSPLHF	TGTGCCTGGAGTGGGGGCAATTCACCCCTCCACTTT